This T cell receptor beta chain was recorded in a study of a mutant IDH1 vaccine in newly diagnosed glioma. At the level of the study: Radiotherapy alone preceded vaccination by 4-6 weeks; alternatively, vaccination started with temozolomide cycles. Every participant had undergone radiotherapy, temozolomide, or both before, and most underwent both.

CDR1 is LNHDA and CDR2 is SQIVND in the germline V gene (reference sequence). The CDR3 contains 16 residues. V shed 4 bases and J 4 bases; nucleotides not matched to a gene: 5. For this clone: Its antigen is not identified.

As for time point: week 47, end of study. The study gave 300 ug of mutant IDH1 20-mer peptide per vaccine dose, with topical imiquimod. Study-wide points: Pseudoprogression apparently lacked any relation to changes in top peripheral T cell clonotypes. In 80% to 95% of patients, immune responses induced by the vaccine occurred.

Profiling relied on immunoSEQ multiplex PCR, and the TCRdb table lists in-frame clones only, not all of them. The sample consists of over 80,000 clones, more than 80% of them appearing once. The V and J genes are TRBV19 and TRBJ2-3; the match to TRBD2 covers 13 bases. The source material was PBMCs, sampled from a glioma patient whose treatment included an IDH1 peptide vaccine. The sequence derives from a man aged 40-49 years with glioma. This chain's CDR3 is CASSTGLAGVSDTQYF. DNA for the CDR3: TGTGCCAGTAGTACCGGACTAGCGGGGGTGTCAGATACGCAGTATTTT.